This T cell receptor (beta chain) stems from a study of T cells in Graves' hyperthyroidism and ophthalmopathy. Study-wide background: Staff took peripheral blood when the initial diagnosis was made, before any treatment began.

General study results and limits: Blood samples included most of the expanded thyroid clonotypes exceeding 0.001.

This clonotype was seen at least ten times. No antigen is known for it. Amplification of TCR beta CDR3 regions used RNA as the template. During a first-round RT-PCR of the TCR CDR3, the HTBI primer set was used. Each CDR3 protein is one row after TCRdb ran MiXCR on the multiplex PCR reads. The repertoire holds almost 250,000 distinct CDR3 sequences, with about 25% as singletons. Specimen: blood. This receptor was taken from a woman aged 40-49 years with Graves' ophthalmopathy.

CDR3 amino acids: CASSQLAGALYEQYF. DNA of the CDR3: TGTGCCAGCAGCCAACTGGCGGGGGCTCTCTACGAGCAGTACTTC. The genes are TRBV3-1 and TRBJ2-7, with D possibly being TRBD2 (7 bases). Germline values: CDR1 LGHDT, CDR2 YNNKEL (reference sequence). The CDR3 is 15 residues long. Trimming removed 2 bases at V and 3 bases at J, with 14 bases between.